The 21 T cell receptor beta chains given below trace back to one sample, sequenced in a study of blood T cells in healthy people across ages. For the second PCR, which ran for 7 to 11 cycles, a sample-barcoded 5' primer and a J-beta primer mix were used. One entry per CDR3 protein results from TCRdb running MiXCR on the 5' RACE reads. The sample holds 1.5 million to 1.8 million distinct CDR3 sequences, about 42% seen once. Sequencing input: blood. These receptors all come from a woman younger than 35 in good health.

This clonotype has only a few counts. CDR3 residues: CATSINSDGMWTDTQYF. Here the CDR3 DNA reads TGTGCCACCAGCATAAACTCGGACGGTATGTGGACAGATACGCAGTATTTT. V is TRBV24-1 and J is TRBJ2-3; D ambiguous. The germline CDR1 and CDR2 sequences are KGHDR and SFDVKD. There are 17 residues in the CDR3. V lost 7 bases to trimming and J lost 3 bases, with 22 bases between them.

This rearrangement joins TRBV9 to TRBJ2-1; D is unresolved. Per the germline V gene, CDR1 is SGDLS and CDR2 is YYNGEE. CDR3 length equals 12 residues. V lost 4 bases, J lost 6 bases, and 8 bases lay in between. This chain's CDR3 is CASSPELNEQFF. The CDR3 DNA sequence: TGTGCCAGCAGCCCTGAACTCAATGAGCAGTTCTTC.

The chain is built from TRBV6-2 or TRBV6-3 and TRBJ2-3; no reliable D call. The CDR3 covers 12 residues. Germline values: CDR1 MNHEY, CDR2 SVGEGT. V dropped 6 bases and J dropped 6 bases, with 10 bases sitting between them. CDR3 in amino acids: CASRETTDTQYF. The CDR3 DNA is TGTGCCAGCAGGGAGACGACGGATACGCAGTATTTT.

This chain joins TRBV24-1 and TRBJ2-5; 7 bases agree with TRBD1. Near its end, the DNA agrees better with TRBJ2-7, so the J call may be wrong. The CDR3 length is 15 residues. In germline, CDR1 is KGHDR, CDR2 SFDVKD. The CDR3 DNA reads TGTGCCACCAGTGACACCAGAGGGGGCATCAACGAGCAGTACTTC. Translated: CATSDTRGGINEQYF.

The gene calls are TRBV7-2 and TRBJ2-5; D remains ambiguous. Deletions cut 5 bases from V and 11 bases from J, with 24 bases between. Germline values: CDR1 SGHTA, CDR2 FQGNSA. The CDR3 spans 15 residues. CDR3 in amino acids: CASSPRTQSWNEQYF. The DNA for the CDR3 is TGTGCCAGCAGCCCGCGCACCCAGTCTTGGAATGAGCAGTACTTC.

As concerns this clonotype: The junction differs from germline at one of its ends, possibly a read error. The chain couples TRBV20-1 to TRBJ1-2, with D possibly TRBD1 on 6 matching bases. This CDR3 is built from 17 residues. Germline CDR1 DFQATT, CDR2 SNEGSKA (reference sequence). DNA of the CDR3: TGCAGTGCTAGCCAGCTGGCAGGGACACTCTCTAACTATGGCTGCACCTTC. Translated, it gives CSASQLAGTLSNYGCTF.

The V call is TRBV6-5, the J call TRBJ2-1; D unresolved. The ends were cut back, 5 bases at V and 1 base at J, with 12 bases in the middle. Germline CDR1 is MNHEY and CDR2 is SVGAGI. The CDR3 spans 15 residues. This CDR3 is CASSLQSGSYNEQFF. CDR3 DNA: TGTGCCAGCAGTCTACAGTCAGGATCCTACAATGAGCAGTTCTTC.

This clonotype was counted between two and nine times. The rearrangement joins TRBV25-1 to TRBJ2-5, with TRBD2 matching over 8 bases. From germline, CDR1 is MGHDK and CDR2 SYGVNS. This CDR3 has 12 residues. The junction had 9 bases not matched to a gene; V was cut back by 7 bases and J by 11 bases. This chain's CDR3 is CASTGGVDEQYF. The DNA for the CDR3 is TGTGCCAGCACCGGGGGGGTGGATGAGCAGTACTTC.

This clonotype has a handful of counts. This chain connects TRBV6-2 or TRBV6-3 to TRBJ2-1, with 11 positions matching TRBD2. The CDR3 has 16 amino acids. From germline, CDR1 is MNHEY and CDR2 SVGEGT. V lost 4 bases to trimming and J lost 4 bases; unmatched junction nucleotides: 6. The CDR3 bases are TGTGCCAGCAGTTCCGGTAGACTAGCGGGATACAATGAGCAGTTCTTC. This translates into CASSSGRLAGYNEQFF.

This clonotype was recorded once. The CDR3 sequence: CASSRQPQAYNEQYF. The CDR3 nucleotides are TGTGCCAGCAGTCGACAACCCCAGGCGTACAATGAGCAGTACTTC. This sequence joins TRBV27 and TRBJ2-1; D remains ambiguous. Gene TRBJ2-7 matches the end of the DNA better, so the J call may be wrong. The CDR3 runs 15 residues. Germline loops: CDR1 MNHEY, CDR2 SMNVEV (reference sequence).

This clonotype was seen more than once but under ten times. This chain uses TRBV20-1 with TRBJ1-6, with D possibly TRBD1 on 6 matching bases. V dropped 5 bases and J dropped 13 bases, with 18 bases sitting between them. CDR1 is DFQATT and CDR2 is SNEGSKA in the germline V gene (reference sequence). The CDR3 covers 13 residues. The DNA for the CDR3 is TGCAGTGCTCCCATACAGGGATCGTCGCCCCTCCACTTT. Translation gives CSAPIQGSSPLHF.

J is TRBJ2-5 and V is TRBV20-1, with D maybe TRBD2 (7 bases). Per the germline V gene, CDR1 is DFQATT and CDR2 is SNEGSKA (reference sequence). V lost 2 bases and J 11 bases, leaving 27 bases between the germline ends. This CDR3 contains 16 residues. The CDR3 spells CSARLRPWGGYNEQYF. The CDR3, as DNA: TGCAGTGCTAGACTAAGGCCTTGGGGGGGCTACAATGAGCAGTACTTC.

The CDR3 here is CASSLEDQLFF. For the CDR3, the DNA is TGCGCCAGCAGCTTGGAGGATCAACTGTTTTTT. The V and J genes are TRBV5-1 and TRBJ1-4; D gene uncertain. The CDR3 sequence is 11 residues long. V lost 0 bases to trimming and J lost 12 bases, with 6 bases between them. Germline V lookup: CDR1 SGHRS, CDR2 YFSETQ.

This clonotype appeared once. CDR3 coding DNA: TGTGCCAGCAGTGAACTTCAGACAGGGGTAACTGAAGCTTTCTTT. Translating it yields CASSELQTGVTEAFF. This chain connects TRBV25-1 to TRBJ1-1, with 8 bases that match TRBD1. This CDR3 spans 15 amino acids. V gave up 2 bases and J gave up 5 bases; unmatched junction bases: 7. CDR1 is MGHDK, CDR2 SYGVNS, per germline.

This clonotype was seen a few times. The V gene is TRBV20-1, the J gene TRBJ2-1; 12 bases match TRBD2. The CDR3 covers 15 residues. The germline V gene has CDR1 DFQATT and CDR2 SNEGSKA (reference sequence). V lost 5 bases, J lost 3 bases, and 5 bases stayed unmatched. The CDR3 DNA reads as TGCAGTGCTCGATCGACTAGCGGGGGCTACAATGAGCAGTTCTTC. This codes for CSARSTSGGYNEQFF.

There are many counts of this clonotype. In DNA, the CDR3 is TGTGCCAGCCGGGTGGGGATGTTGTACAATGAGCAGTACTTC. It encodes CASRVGMLYNEQYF. This rearrangement joins TRBV6-6 to TRBJ2-5; D gene uncertain. The CDR3 is made up of 14 amino acids. The germline V and J ends were trimmed by 8 bases and 11 bases, with 24 bases remaining between them. Germline assignment: CDR1 MNHNY and CDR2 SVGAGI (reference sequence).

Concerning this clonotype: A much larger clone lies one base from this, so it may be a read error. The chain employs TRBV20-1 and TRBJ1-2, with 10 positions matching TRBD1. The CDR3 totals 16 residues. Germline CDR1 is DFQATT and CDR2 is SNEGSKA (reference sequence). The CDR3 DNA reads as TGCAGTGCTAGATCTAGGACAGGGGGACCTAACCATGGCTACACCTTC. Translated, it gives CSARSRTGGPNHGYTF.

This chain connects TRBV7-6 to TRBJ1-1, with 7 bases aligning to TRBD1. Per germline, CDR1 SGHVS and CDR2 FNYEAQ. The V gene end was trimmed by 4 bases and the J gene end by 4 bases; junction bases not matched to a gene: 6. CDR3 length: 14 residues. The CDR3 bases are TGTGCCAGCAGCTCCCCTGGACAGGCCACTGAAGCTTTCTTT. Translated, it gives CASSSPGQATEAFF.

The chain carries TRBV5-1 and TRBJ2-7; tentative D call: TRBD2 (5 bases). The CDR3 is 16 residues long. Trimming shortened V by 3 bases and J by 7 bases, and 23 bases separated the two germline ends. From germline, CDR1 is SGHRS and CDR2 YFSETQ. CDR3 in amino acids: CASSSQIQPGSREQYF. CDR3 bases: TGCGCCAGCAGCTCACAGATCCAGCCTGGGAGTCGGGAGCAGTACTTC.

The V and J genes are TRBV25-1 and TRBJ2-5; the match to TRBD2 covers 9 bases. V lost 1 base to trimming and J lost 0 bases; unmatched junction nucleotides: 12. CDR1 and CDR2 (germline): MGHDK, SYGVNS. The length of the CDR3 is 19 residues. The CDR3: CASSEFGRSGGMYQETQYF. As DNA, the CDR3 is TGTGCCAGCAGTGAATTCGGTCGGAGCGGGGGGATGTACCAAGAGACCCAGTACTTC.

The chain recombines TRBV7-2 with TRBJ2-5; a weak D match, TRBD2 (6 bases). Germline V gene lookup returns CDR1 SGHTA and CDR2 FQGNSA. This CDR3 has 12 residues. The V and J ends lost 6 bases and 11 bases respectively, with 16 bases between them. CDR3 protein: CASRPGGVEQYF. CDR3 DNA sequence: TGTGCCAGCAGACCCGGGGGAGTTGAGCAGTACTTC.